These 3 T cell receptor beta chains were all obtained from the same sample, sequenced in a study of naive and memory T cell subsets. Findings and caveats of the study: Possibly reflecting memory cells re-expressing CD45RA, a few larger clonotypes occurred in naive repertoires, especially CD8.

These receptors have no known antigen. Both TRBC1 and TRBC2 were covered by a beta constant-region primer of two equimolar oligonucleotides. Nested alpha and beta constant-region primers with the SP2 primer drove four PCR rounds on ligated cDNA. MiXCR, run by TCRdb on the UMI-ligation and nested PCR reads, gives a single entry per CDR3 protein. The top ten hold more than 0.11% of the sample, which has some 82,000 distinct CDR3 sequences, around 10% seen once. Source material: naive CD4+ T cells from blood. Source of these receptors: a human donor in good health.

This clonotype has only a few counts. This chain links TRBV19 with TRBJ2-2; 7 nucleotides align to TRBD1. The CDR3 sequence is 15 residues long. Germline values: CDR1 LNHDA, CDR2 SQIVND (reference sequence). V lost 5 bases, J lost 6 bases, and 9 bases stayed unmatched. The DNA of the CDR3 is TGTGCCAGTAGTGATCAGGGGGTGTTGGCCGGGGAGCTGTTTTTT. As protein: CASSDQGVLAGELFF.

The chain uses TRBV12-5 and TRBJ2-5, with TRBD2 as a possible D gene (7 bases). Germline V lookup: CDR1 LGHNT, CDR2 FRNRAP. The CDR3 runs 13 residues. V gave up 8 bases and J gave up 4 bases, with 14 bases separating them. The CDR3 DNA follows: TGTGCTAGTTCAAAAGGGGGGGCAGAGACCCAGTACTTC. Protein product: CASSKGGAETQYF.

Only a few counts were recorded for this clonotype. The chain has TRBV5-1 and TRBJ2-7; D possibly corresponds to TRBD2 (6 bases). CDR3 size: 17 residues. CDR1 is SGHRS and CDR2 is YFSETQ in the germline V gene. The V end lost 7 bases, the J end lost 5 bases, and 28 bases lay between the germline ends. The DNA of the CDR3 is TGCGCCAGCTCGTCGCGCCCAGGTGGCGGGAAGAACGACGAGCAGTACTTC. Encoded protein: CASSSRPGGGKNDEQYF. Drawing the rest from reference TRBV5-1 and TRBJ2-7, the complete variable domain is KAGVTQTPRYLIKTRGQQVTLSCSPISGHRSVSWYQQTPGQGLQFLFEYFSETQRNKGNFPGRFSGRQFSNSRSEMNVSTLELGDSALYLCASSSRPGGGKNDEQYFGPGTRLTVT.